This TCR beta chain was captured by sequencing in a study of T cells expressing NK-cell markers. The germline V gene encodes CDR1 SNHLY and CDR2 FYNNEI. CDR3 length equals 13 residues. Following a re-call of the 5' RACE reads, TCRdb has one entry per CDR3 protein and lacks DNA. The sample totals under 600,000 distinct CDR3 sequences. Study-level findings and limits: Roughly 6 donors had dominant NKG2C+ clonotypes that comprised about 1.0-8% of their CD8+ T cells.

As concerns this clonotype: Its antigen is as yet unknown.

The sequence was obtained from a woman aged 50 to 65 in good health. The rearrangement joins TRBV2 to TRBJ2-3; the D gene TCRdb calls, TRBD1, cannot be checked with no DNA. Sequenced material: blood T cells: a sorted CD56 or NKG2C T cell subset, CD4+ or CD8+ T cells, or bulk PBMC T cells (not recorded which). Here the CDR3 reads CASNPGITDTQYF.